Following are 25 T cell receptor beta chains from one sample sequenced in a study of regulatory T cells in long-lasting Graves disease. With iRepertoire HTBI primers and Arm-PCR of CDR3 regions, TCR beta libraries were built. TCRdb recomputed calls from the multiplex PCR reads with MiXCR, one row per CDR3 protein. The sample records over 450,000 distinct CDR3 sequences, 20% to 25% being singletons. The sample's time point: persistent/refractory GD, antithyroid drugs over 5 years with positive TRAb. The TCR library was made from RNA extracted from PBMCs. The sequences come from peripheral blood mononuclear cells (PBMCs), collected when the disease was refractory, from a patient treated with antithyroid drugs. The receptor set was obtained from a female donor with Graves disease.

Remarks on this clonotype: A junction boundary mismatches the germline segment, possibly from a read error. V usage is TRBV28 and J usage is TRBJ2-4; D uncertain. The CDR3 covers 15 residues. Per the germline V gene, CDR1 is MDHEN and CDR2 is SYDVKM. In DNA form, the CDR3 reads TGTGCCAGCAGCTTATGGTTCAGCACCAAAAACATTCAGTACTTC. Translation gives CASSLWFSTKNIQYF.

A few counts support this clonotype. The V call is TRBV25-1, the J call TRBJ2-2; D gene unclear. CDR3 length: 13 amino acids. Looked up from germline, CDR1 is MGHDK and CDR2 is SYGVNS. Trimming cost V 4 bases and J 6 bases, with 9 bases left between them. CDR3 loop: CASSVRPSGELFF. The CDR3 coding sequence is TGTGCCAGCAGTGTGAGGCCCTCCGGGGAGCTGTTTTTT. Full variable domain (rest looked up from reference TRBV25-1 and TRBJ2-2): EADIYQTPRYLVIGTGKKITLECSQTMGHDKMYWYQQDPGMELHLIHYSYGVNSTEKGDLSSESTVSRIRTEHFPLTLESARPSHTSQYLCASSVRPSGELFFGEGSRLTVL.

This clonotype was observed at least ten times. V is TRBV28 and J is TRBJ2-5, with unresolved D. Trimming pared 10 bases from V and 3 bases from J, leaving 15 bases between. The CDR3 extends over 13 amino acids. Germline V gene sequence: CDR1 MDHEN, CDR2 SYDVKM. CDR3 bases: TGTGCCACCGGTTGGGTGGGGAAAGAGACCCAGTACTTC. The encoded protein is CATGWVGKETQYF. Filled out from reference TRBV28 and TRBJ2-5, the complete variable domain reads DVKVTQSSRYLVKRTGEKVFLECVQDMDHENMFWYRQDPGLGLRLIYFSYDVKMKEKGDIPEGYSVSREKKERFSLILESASTNQTSMYLCATGWVGKETQYFGPGTRLLVL.

Ten or more counts support this clonotype. V usage is TRBV7-2 and J usage is TRBJ1-2; 7 bases are a match to TRBD1. The CDR3 extends over 13 amino acids. J lost 5 bases, V lost 3 bases, and 3 bases had no gene match. Germline V gene lookup returns CDR1 SGHTA and CDR2 FQGNSA. The CDR3 loop reads CASSFGTEYGYTF. As DNA, the CDR3 is TGTGCCAGCAGCTTCGGGACAGAGTATGGCTACACCTTC.

The rearrangement links TRBV10-3 to TRBJ2-3; no firm D call. Germline values: CDR1 ENHRY, CDR2 SYGVKD. The CDR3 covers 13 residues. V was shortened by 10 bases and J by 2 bases, with 13 bases between the two germline ends. Written as DNA, the CDR3 is TGTGCCACCACAACTGGTCCCACAGATACGCAGTATTTT. Protein: CATTTGPTDTQYF.

This clonotype was observed a handful of times. CDR3 sequence: CASSSGQAPNQPQHF. The CDR3 nucleotides are TGTGCCAGCAGCTCCGGACAGGCTCCCAATCAGCCCCAGCATTTT. The V call is TRBV7-2, the J call TRBJ1-5; 7 bases agree with TRBD1. The germline V gene encodes CDR1 SGHTA and CDR2 FQGNSA. This CDR3 is built from 15 residues. V trimming: 4 bases; J trimming: 3 bases; junction bases outside the gene matches: 6. The whole variable domain, filled in from reference TRBV7-2 and TRBJ1-5, reads GAGVSQSPSNKVTEKGKDVELRCDPISGHTALYWYRQSLGQGLEFLIYFQGNSAPDKSGLPSDRFSAERTGGSVSTLTIQRTQQEDSAVYLCASSSGQAPNQPQHFGDGTRLSIL.

The chain has TRBV11-3 and TRBJ2-2; 14 nucleotides line up with TRBD2. The ends lost 5 bases at V and 6 bases at J; junction bases unmatched: 17. Per the germline V gene, CDR1 is SGHNT and CDR2 is YENEEA. The CDR3 length is 20 residues. DNA for the CDR3: TGTGCCAGCAGCCCTGACAGGGGTATGGGACTAGCGGGGGATCCCGGGGAGCTGTTTTTT. Amino acid sequence: CASSPDRGMGLAGDPGELFF.

This clonotype appeared a few times. The rearrangement joins TRBV28 to TRBJ2-7; 7 nucleotides align to TRBD2. From germline, CDR1 is MDHEN and CDR2 SYDVKM. After removal of 1 base from V and 4 bases from J, the junction contained 19 bases not matched to a gene. The CDR3 runs 19 residues. This CDR3 reads CASSLSSVLRGGNTYEQYF. The CDR3 DNA reads TGTGCCAGCAGTTTATCTTCCGTATTGCGGGGAGGGAATACGTACGAGCAGTACTTC.

There are many counts of this clonotype. The gene calls are TRBV20-1 and TRBJ1-2; D might be TRBD1 (5 bases). Germline V lookup: CDR1 DFQATT, CDR2 SNEGSKA (reference sequence). Trimming removed 0 bases at V and 0 bases at J, with 11 bases between. The CDR3 length is 15 residues. The CDR3 DNA reads TGCAGTGCTAGAGATCCCGACAGACCTAACTATGGCTACACCTTC. Translation gives CSARDPDRPNYGYTF.

V gene TRBV20-1 combines with J gene TRBJ2-3, with 9 bases aligning to TRBD2. The J segment lost 2 bases and the V segment lost 3 bases, leaving 6 bases of the junction unmatched. Germline-derived CDR1 and CDR2 are DFQATT and SNEGSKA (reference sequence). CDR3 length: 15 amino acids. This chain's CDR3 is CSARGASGDTDTQYF. Here the CDR3 DNA reads TGCAGTGCTAGGGGGGCTAGCGGGGACACAGATACGCAGTATTTT.

The rearrangement links TRBV19 to TRBJ1-6, with 9 bases matching TRBD1. J gave up 11 bases and V 6 bases, and 5 bases lay outside the gene matches. The CDR3 loop spans 13 amino acids. Germline CDR1 is LNHDA and CDR2 is SQIVND (reference sequence). As DNA, the CDR3 is TGTGCCAGTAGCGGACAGGGGTCGGCACCCCTCCACTTT. Amino acids: CASSGQGSAPLHF. The entire variable domain, with the rest obtained from reference TRBV19 and TRBJ1-6, is as follows: DGGITQSPKYLFRKEGQNVTLSCEQNLNHDAMYWYRQDPGQGLRLIYYSQIVNDFQKGDIAEGYSVSREKKESFPLTVTSAQKNPTAFYLCASSGQGSAPLHFGNGTRLTVT.

The chain joins TRBV6-5 to TRBJ1-4, with a tentative D call TRBD1 (5 bases). The ends were cut back, 4 bases at V and 8 bases at J, with 17 bases in the middle. The length of the CDR3 is 15 residues. Germline V gives CDR1 MNHEY, CDR2 SVGAGI. The DNA of the CDR3 is TGTGCCAGCAGTTCTGGGGCAATCAAGGCAGAAAAACTGTTTTTT. The encoded protein is CASSSGAIKAEKLFF.

This clonotype was counted at least ten times. The chain joins TRBV12-3 or TRBV12-4 to TRBJ2-4, with TRBD1 as a possible D gene (6 bases). Trimming took 5 bases from V and 11 from J, leaving 16 bases between them. CDR3 length equals 13 residues. CDR3 protein: CASSRLRDTVQYF. The CDR3 DNA follows: TGTGCCAGCAGTCGACTCAGGGACACAGTTCAGTACTTC.

In this sample, this clonotype turned up a few times. The rearrangement uses TRBV19 and TRBJ2-7; the match to TRBD2 covers 7 bases. V gave up 2 bases and J gave up 7 bases; unmatched junction bases: 11. The CDR3 is 15 amino acids. CDR1 is LNHDA and CDR2 is SQIVND in the germline V gene (reference sequence). The CDR3 reads CASSISSGALWEQYF. The CDR3 region has the DNA TGTGCCAGTAGTATATCGAGCGGGGCCCTTTGGGAGCAGTACTTC.

Points on this clonotype: A read error may be the cause here, since a much bigger clone is one base away. The V and J genes are TRBV2 and TRBJ1-2, with D uncertain. The CDR3 extends over 13 amino acids. The V gene lost 1 base and the J gene lost 4 bases, with 7 bases spanning the gap. Germline CDR1 and CDR2: SNHLY and FYNNEI. CDR3 region: CASSEGGCYGYTF. In nucleotides, the CDR3 is TGTGCCAGCAGTGAAGGGGGATGCTATGGCTACACCTTC. The variable domain in full, completed from reference TRBV2 and TRBJ1-2, reads EPEVTQTPSHQVTQMGQEVILRCVPISNHLYFYWYRQILGQKVEFLVSFYNNEISEKSEIFDDQFSVERPDGSNFTLKIRSTKLEDSAMYFCASSEGGCYGYTFGSGTRLTVV.

This clonotype appeared many times. The V call is TRBV5-1, the J call TRBJ1-1; D gene unclear. This CDR3 has 12 amino acids. Trimming stripped 0 bases from V and 9 bases from J, with 9 bases between. Germline V lookup: CDR1 SGHRS, CDR2 YFSETQ. CDR3 nucleotides: TGCGCCAGCAGCTTGGAAGGCTCTCAAGCTTTCTTT. Protein product: CASSLEGSQAFF. Combining the CDR3 with reference TRBV5-1 and TRBJ1-1 gives the whole variable domain KAGVTQTPRYLIKTRGQQVTLSCSPISGHRSVSWYQQTPGQGLQFLFEYFSETQRNKGNFPGRFSGRQFSNSRSEMNVSTLELGDSALYLCASSLEGSQAFFGQGTRLTVV.

This clonotype came up a few times. The chain employs TRBV13 and TRBJ1-1; D is perhaps TRBD1 (6 bases). Germline CDR1 PRHDT, CDR2 FYEKMQ (reference sequence). V shed 3 bases and J shed 1 base, with 15 bases lying between them. This CDR3 spans 16 amino acids. CDR3 nucleotide sequence: TGTGCCAGCAGCTTTTTTGGGACACATTCGAACACTGAAGCTTTCTTT. Translating gives CASSFFGTHSNTEAFF.

In this sample, this clonotype turned up many times. The V and J genes are TRBV3-1 and TRBJ1-2; D is uncertain. The CDR3 extends over 11 amino acids. Germline V gene data show CDR1 as LGHDT and CDR2 as YNNKEL (reference sequence). V was trimmed by 0 bases and J by 8 bases, leaving 4 bases between them. The CDR3 DNA sequence: TGTGCCAGCAGCCAAGATATGGGCTACACCTTC. Translated: CASSQDMGYTF.

This clonotype was recorded many times. This sequence joins TRBV29-1 and TRBJ1-1; D might be TRBD1 (6 bases). V dropped 6 bases and J dropped 7 bases, with 9 bases sitting between them. Germline assignment: CDR1 SQVTM and CDR2 ANQGSEA. This CDR3 spans 10 amino acids. CDR3 nucleotides: TGCAGCGTCGGGACATTTGAAGCTTTCTTT. This gives the protein CSVGTFEAFF. The whole variable domain, remainder taken from reference TRBV29-1 and TRBJ1-1, is SAVISQKPSRDICQRGTSLTIQCQVDSQVTMMFWYRQQPGQSLTLIATANQGSEATYESGFVIDKFPISRPNLTFSTLTVSNMSPEDSSIYLCSVGTFEAFFGQGTRLTVV.

In this sample, this clonotype turned up a few times. DNA for the CDR3: TGTGCCAGCAGCCAAGGGAGGACAGGGGACGGCTACACCTTC. This encodes CASSQGRTGDGYTF. The chain has TRBV3-1 and TRBJ1-2; 9 nucleotides line up with TRBD1. The CDR3 totals 14 residues. The germline CDR1 and CDR2 sequences are LGHDT and YNNKEL (reference sequence). Losses at the gene ends were 1 base for V and 8 bases for J; bases not matched to a gene: 5.

The V and J genes are TRBV6-9 and TRBJ2-7, with 10 bases identical to TRBD2. Germline V gene sequence: CDR1 MNHGY, CDR2 SVAAGI. The V segment lost 3 bases and the J segment 2 bases; nucleotides outside the gene matches: 13. CDR3 size: 18 residues. The CDR3 spells CASSYLGSSSGRTYEQYF. CDR3 nucleotide sequence: TGTGCCAGCAGTTACCTCGGATCGAGTAGCGGGAGGACCTACGAGCAGTACTTC.

The chain recombines TRBV7-6 with TRBJ2-7; 7 bases are shared with TRBD1. Losses at the gene ends were 4 bases for V and 4 bases for J; bases not matched to a gene: 13. Germline V gives CDR1 SGHVS, CDR2 FNYEAQ. There are 16 residues in the CDR3. The CDR3 loop reads CASSSQSGQRWYEQYF. The CDR3 region has the DNA TGTGCCAGCAGCTCCCAGTCGGGACAGAGGTGGTACGAGCAGTACTTC. Full variable domain (remainder filled in from reference TRBV7-6 and TRBJ2-7): GAGVSQSPRYKVTKRGQDVALRCDPISGHVSLYWYRQALGQGPEFLTYFNYEAQQDKSGLPNDRFSAERPEGSISTLTIQRTEQRDSAMYRCASSSQSGQRWYEQYFGPGTRLTVT.

This clonotype turned up a few times. In DNA, the CDR3 is TGTGCCAGCAGTTTAGGACGGGGAGGGCCCCAGCATTTT. Translation: CASSLGRGGPQHF. The genes are TRBV27 and TRBJ1-5, with D unresolved. Between the trimmed V and J ends, which lost 2 bases and 9 bases, there was a span of 11 bases. The germline CDR1 and CDR2 sequences are MNHEY and SMNVEV (reference sequence). The CDR3 runs 13 residues.

The sample holds many counts of this clonotype. This sequence joins TRBV12-3 or TRBV12-4 and TRBJ1-5; tentative D call: TRBD1 (5 bases). The CDR3 consists of 15 residues. With 3 bases removed from V and 2 bases from J, the gap between germline ends came to 11 bases. In DNA, the CDR3 is TGTGCCAGCAGTTTCTCCCGGGGGGGCAATCAGCCCCAGCATTTT. Amino acid sequence: CASSFSRGGNQPQHF.

The chain couples TRBV9 to TRBJ2-3; 8 bases are a match to TRBD2. The ends lost 4 bases at V and 4 bases at J; junction bases unmatched: 2. The CDR3 runs to 13 residues. Germline V gene lookup returns CDR1 SGDLS and CDR2 YYNGEE. CDR3 protein: CASSPTSADTQYF. CDR3 DNA: TGTGCCAGCAGCCCGACTAGCGCAGATACGCAGTATTTT. The whole variable domain, remainder taken from reference TRBV9 and TRBJ2-3, is DSGVTQTPKHLITATGQRVTLRCSPRSGDLSVYWYQQSLDQGLQFLIQYYNGEERAKGNILERFSAQQFPDLHSELNLSSLELGDSALYFCASSPTSADTQYFGPGTRLTVL.